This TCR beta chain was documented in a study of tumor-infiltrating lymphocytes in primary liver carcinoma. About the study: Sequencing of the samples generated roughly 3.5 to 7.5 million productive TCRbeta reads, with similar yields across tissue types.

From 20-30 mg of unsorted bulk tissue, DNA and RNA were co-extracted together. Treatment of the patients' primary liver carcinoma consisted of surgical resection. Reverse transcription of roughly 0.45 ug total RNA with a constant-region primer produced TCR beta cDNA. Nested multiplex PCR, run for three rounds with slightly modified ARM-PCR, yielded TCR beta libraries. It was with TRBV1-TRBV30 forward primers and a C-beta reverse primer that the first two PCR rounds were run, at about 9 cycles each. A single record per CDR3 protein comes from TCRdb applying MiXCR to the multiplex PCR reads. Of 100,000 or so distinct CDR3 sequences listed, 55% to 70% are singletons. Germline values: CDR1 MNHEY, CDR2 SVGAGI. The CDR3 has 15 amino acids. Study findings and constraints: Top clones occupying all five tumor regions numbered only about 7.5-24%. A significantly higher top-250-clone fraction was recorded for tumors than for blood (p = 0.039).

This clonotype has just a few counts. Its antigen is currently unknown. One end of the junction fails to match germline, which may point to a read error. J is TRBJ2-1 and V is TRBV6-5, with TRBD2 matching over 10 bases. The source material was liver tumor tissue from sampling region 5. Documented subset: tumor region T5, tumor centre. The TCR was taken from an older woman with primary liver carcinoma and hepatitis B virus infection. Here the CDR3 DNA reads TGTGCCACCAGCCGAGGACTAGCGGCCTACAGTGAGCAGTTCTTC. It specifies CATSRGLAAYSEQFF.